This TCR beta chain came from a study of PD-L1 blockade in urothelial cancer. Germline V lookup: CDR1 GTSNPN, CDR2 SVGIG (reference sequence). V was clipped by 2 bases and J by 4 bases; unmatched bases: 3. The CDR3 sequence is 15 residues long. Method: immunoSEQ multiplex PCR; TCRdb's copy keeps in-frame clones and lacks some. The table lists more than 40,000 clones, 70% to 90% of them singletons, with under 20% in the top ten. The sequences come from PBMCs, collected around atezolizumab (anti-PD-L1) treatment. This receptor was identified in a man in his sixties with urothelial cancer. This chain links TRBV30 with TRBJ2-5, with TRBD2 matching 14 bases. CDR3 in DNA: TGTGCCTGGAGTACGGGACTAGCGGGAGCAGAGACCCAGTACTTC. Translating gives CAWSTGLAGAETQYF.